This TCR beta chain was found in a study of CD8+CD57+ T cells in acquired aplastic anemia. Overall study: Isolated CD4+ and CD8+ cells, once sorted, yielded DNA averaging roughly 3.2 ug.

Researchers used genomic DNA as the template to profile TCR beta VDJ and CDR3. TCRdb itself ran the reads through MiXCR, one entry per CDR3 protein. Of roughly 160,000 distinct CDR3 sequences in the sample, 71% are singletons; the top ten hold more than 35%. A few counts support this clonotype. Antigen: not known. The study, taken as a whole, reports: The study identified roughly 29 CD8+ CDR3 sequences shared by patients and controls. Simpson's diversity of CD8+ cells was not significantly different in patients compared with controls.

In patients chosen for sequencing, flow cytometry had shown CD8+CD57+ cell expansion. The enrolled patients all had severe acquired aplastic anemia. The sequence derives from a human donor with aplastic anemia. Input material: sorted CD4+, CD8+, or CD8+CD57+ T cells (not recorded which) from PBMCs.

The CDR3 region has the DNA TGTGCCAGCAGCTTAGTTCCGGGGCGCACTAATTCACCCCTCCACTTT. Translated, it gives CASSLVPGRTNSPLHF. J is TRBJ1-6 and V is TRBV7-2; D is perhaps TRBD1 (5 bases). Trimming removed 1 base from V and 6 bases from J, with 13 bases in between. The germline V gene encodes CDR1 SGHTA and CDR2 FQGNSA. This CDR3 has 16 residues.